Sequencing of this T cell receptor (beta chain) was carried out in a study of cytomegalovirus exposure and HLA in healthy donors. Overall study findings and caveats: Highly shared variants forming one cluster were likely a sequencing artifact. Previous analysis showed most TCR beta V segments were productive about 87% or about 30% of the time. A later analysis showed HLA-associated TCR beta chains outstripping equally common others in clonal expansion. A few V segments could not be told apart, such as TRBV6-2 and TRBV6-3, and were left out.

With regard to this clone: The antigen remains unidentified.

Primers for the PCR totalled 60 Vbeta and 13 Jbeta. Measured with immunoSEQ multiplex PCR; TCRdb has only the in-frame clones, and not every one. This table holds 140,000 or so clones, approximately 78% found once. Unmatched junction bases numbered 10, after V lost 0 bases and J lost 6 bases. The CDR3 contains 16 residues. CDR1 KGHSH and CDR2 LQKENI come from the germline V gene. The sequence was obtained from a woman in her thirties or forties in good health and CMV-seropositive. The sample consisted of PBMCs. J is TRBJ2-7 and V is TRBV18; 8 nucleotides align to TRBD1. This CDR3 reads CASSPPRTGQGSEQYF. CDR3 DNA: TGTGCCAGCTCACCACCGAGAACCGGACAGGGATCCGAGCAGTACTTC.